This is a list of T cell receptor beta chains from one sample in a study of CD8 T cells in ankylosing spondylitis. Each CDR3 protein is one row after TCRdb ran MiXCR on the 5' RACE reads. The sample contains around 130,000 distinct CDR3 sequences, around 7% of which appear only once. The source material was blood, either unsorted or a sorted T cell fraction (not recorded which). These receptors all come from a male donor with ankylosing spondylitis or in good health (not recorded which). The CDR3 runs from the conserved cysteine through the conserved F or W. D genes are given only for firm matches. Clone sizes are given selectively: once, few, many, or a class where the clone is expanded.

D gene | clone size | J gene | V gene | CDR3 protein | CDR3 DNA
TRBD1 | many | TRBJ1-2 | TRBV29-1 | CSVQTGGPRYTF | TGCAGCGTCCAGACAGGGGGCCCTCGGTACACCTTC
TRBD1 | many | TRBJ2-7 | TRBV28 | CASSAGTGSHEQYF | TGTGCCAGCAGTGCCGGGACAGGGTCGCACGAGCAGTACTTC
TRBD2 | many | TRBJ2-2 | TRBV10-3 | CAISELASGTGELFF | TGTGCCATCAGTGAATTAGCTAGCGGCACCGGGGAGCTGTTTTTT
- | many | TRBJ1-2 | TRBV6-1 | CASSEIITAHYGYTF | TGTGCCAGCAGCGAAATCATCACAGCTCACTATGGCTACACCTTC
TRBD2 | few | TRBJ2-1 | TRBV20-1 | CCASGWEGRSSYNEQFF | TGCTGTGCTAGCGGATGGGAGGGCCGAAGCTCCTACAATGAGCAGTTCTTC
- | many | TRBJ2-7 | TRBV10-3 | CAISERGPSYEQYF | TGTGCCATCAGTGAGAGGGGCCCCTCCTACGAGCAGTACTTC
- | many | TRBJ1-5 | TRBV5-1 | CASSLAGLEQPQHF | TGCGCCAGCAGCTTGGCAGGGCTCGAACAGCCCCAGCATTTT
- | few | TRBJ1-5 | TRBV10-3 | CAISPESNQPQHF | TGTGCCATCAGTCCAGAGAGCAATCAGCCCCAGCATTTT
TRBD1 | many | TRBJ1-4 | TRBV6-5 | CASSYSGGAHEKLFF | TGTGCCAGCAGTTACTCAGGGGGCGCCCATGAAAAACTGTTTTTT
- | many | TRBJ1-6 | TRBV5-6 | CASSRWTGSYNSPLHF | TGTGCCAGCAGCCGATGGACGGGCTCCTATAATTCACCCCTCCACTTT
TRBD2 | many | TRBJ2-1 | TRBV29-1 | CSVERTSGSRSYNEQFF | TGCAGCGTTGAGCGGACTAGCGGGAGCCGCTCCTACAATGAGCAGTTCTTC
TRBD1 | many | TRBJ1-1 | TRBV5-1 | CASSPMTGSDTEAFF | TGCGCCAGCAGCCCTATGACAGGGTCGGACACTGAAGCTTTCTTT
- | large | TRBJ2-5 | TRBV11-2 | CASSFWASPAYETQYF | TGTGCCAGCAGCTTTTGGGCTAGCCCTGCATACGAGACCCAGTACTTC
TRBD2 | many | TRBJ2-1 | TRBV14 | CASSQASGRNEQFF | TGTGCCAGCAGCCAAGCTAGCGGGCGAAATGAGCAGTTCTTC
- | many | TRBJ1-2 | TRBV20-1 | CSARDPSQANYGYTF | TGCAGTGCTAGAGATCCTTCCCAGGCCAACTATGGCTACACCTTC
- | many | TRBJ2-1 | TRBV10-3 | CAISESAGYNEQFF | TGTGCCATCAGTGAGTCCGCAGGCTACAATGAGCAGTTCTTC
- | many | TRBJ1-2 | TRBV25-1 | CASSSSNYGYTF | TGTGCCAGCAGCAGCTCTAACTATGGCTACACCTTC
TRBD2 | many | TRBJ2-1 | TRBV11-2 | CASSLHIGGDYNEQFF | TGTGCCAGCAGCTTGCACATCGGGGGGGACTACAATGAGCAGTTCTTC
TRBD2 | many | TRBJ2-1 | TRBV15 | CATSRDTSGRAGYNEQFF | TGTGCCACCAGCAGAGATACTAGCGGGAGGGCCGGCTACAATGAGCAGTTCTTC
TRBD2 | - | TRBJ2-1 | TRBV10-3 | CAISDRREGYNEQFF | TGTGCCATCAGTGATAGGCGGGAGGGATACAATGAGCAGTTCTTC
TRBD1 | many | TRBJ2-6 | TRBV12-3/TRBV12-4 | CASSLNRGGANVLTF | TGTGCCAGCAGTTTGAACAGGGGTGGGGCCAACGTCCTGACTTTC
- | many | TRBJ1-5 | TRBV9 | CASSVESNQPQHF | TGTGCCAGCAGCGTAGAAAGCAATCAGCCCCAGCATTTT
TRBD1 | many | TRBJ2-2 | TRBV25-1 | CASSRTGAGGGELFF | TGTGCCAGCAGTAGGACAGGAGCCGGTGGCGGGGAGCTGTTTTTT
- | many | TRBJ2-7 | TRBV7-8 | CASSLGRGAYEQYF | TGTGCCAGCAGCTTAGGACGCGGAGCCTACGAGCAGTACTTC
- | - | TRBJ1-2 | TRBV7-2 | CASSSPGDRSYTF | TGTGCCAGCAGCTCCCCCGGTGACCGTAGCTACACCTTC
TRBD2 | many | TRBJ2-3 | TRBV29-1 | CSVEGVRTSGGDSTDTQYF | TGCAGCGTTGAAGGGGTGCGAACTAGCGGGGGCGACAGCACAGATACGCAGTATTTT
- | many | TRBJ2-2 | TRBV6-1 | CASSELIVDANTGELFF | TGTGCCAGCAGTGAATTGATTGTCGACGCGAACACCGGGGAGCTGTTTTTT
- | many | TRBJ1-1 | TRBV5-5 | CASSLEPGHTEAFF | TGTGCCAGCAGCTTGGAGCCAGGGCACACTGAAGCTTTCTTT
TRBD2 | - | TRBJ2-1 | TRBV10-3 | CAIMQGLARNEQSF | TGTGCCATCATGCAGGGACTAGCGAGAAATGAGCAGTCCTTC
- | many | TRBJ2-1 | TRBV20-1 | CSASGLGPSGEQFF | TGCAGTGCTAGCGGGCTAGGGCCTTCGGGTGAGCAGTTCTTC
- | many | TRBJ1-1 | TRBV29-1 | CSAEEDASNTEAFF | TGCAGCGCGGAGGAAGATGCTTCGAACACTGAAGCTTTCTTT
- | few | TRBJ2-7 | TRBV5-1 | CASRRAAGDEQYF | TGCGCCAGCAGAAGAGCAGCGGGTGACGAGCAGTACTTC
TRBD1 | - | TRBJ1-4 | TRBV19 | CAAASQGAREKLFF | TGTGCCGCGGCCAGCCAGGGGGCAAGGGAAAAACTGTTTTTT
- | many | TRBJ2-6 | TRBV24-1 | CATSDTFGANVLTF | TGTGCCACCAGTGATACGTTTGGGGCCAACGTCCTGACTTTC
TRBD2 | many | TRBJ2-5 | TRBV7-8 | CASSFSGTKTQYF | TGTGCCAGCAGCTTCAGCGGGACCAAGACCCAGTACTTC
TRBD1 | many | TRBJ1-5 | TRBV5-1 | CASSLGTGLQPQHF | TGCGCCAGCAGCTTGGGGACAGGATTACAGCCCCAGCATTTT
TRBD1 | few | TRBJ1-6 | TRBV20-1 | CSARVGQGTSSSYNSPLHF | TGCAGTGCTAGAGTGGGACAGGGGACCTCAAGCTCCTATAATTCACCCCTCCACTTT
- | many | TRBJ1-3 | TRBV12-3/TRBV12-4 | CASSFWGQNPGNTIYF | TGTGCCAGCAGTTTCTGGGGGCAGAATCCCGGAAACACCATATATTTT
- | many | TRBJ2-7 | TRBV29-1 | CSVRAQLVDEQYF | TGCAGCGTCAGAGCCCAGCTCGTGGATGAGCAGTACTTC
- | - | TRBJ2-7 | TRBV3-1 | CASSQRYEQYF | TGTGCCAGCAGCCAAAGATACGAGCAGTACTTC
- | many | TRBJ2-3 | TRBV24-1 | CATSDGRISDTQYF | TGTGCCACCAGTGATGGGAGAATATCAGATACGCAGTATTTT
- | many | TRBJ2-1 | TRBV20-1 | CSARSLQQPSLNEQFF | TGCAGTGCTAGATCCCTGCAACAGCCGTCCCTCAATGAGCAGTTCTTC
TRBD2 | many | TRBJ2-6 | TRBV15 | CATSRDQAGRVSGANVLTF | TGTGCCACCAGCAGAGATCAAGCCGGGAGGGTCTCTGGGGCCAACGTCCTGACTTTC
TRBD1 | many | TRBJ2-3 | TRBV5-1 | CASSPDREESDTQYF | TGCGCCAGCAGCCCCGACAGGGAAGAATCAGATACGCAGTATTTT
TRBD2 | - | TRBJ2-1 | TRBV4-2 | CASSQDLTGGSYNEQFF | TGTGCCAGCAGCCAAGATCTGACGGGGGGGAGTTACAATGAGCAGTTCTTC
TRBD2 | many | TRBJ2-3 | TRBV9 | CASSGGTSGGPSQRTQYF | TGTGCCAGCAGCGGTGGGACTAGCGGGGGCCCCTCCCAGCGTACGCAGTATTTT